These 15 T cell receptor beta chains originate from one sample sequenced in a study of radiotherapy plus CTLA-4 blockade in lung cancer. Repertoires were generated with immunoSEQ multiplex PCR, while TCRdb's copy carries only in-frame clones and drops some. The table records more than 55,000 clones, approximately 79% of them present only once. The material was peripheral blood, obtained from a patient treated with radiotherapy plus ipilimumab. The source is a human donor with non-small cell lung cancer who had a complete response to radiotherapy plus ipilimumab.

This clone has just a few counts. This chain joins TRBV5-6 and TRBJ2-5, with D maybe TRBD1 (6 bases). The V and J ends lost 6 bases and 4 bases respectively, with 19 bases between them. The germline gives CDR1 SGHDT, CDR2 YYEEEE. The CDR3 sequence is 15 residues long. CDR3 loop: CASTLGAGERETQYF. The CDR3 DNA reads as TGTGCCAGCACCCTGGGGGCAGGTGAGAGAGAGACCCAGTACTTC.

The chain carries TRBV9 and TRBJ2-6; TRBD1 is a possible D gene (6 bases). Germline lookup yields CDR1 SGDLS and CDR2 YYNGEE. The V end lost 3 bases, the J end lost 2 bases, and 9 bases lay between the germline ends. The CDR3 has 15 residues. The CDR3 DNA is TGTGCCAGCAGCGGAGGGGGTACTGGGGCCAACGTCCTGACTTTC. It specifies CASSGGGTGANVLTF.

The CDR3 DNA reads as TGTGCCAGCAGTTACAGGGGGTCTGAAGCTTTCTTT. The encoded protein is CASSYRGSEAFF. This chain connects TRBV5-6 to TRBJ1-1; 8 bases line up with TRBD1. CDR3 length: 12 residues. V lost 5 bases to trimming and J lost 6 bases; unmatched junction nucleotides: 3. In germline, CDR1 is SGHDT, CDR2 YYEEEE.

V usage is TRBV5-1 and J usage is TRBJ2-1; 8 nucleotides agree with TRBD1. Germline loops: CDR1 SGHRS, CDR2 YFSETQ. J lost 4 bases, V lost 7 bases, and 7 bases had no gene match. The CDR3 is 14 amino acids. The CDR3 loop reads CASHPGQEYNEQFF. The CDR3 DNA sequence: TGCGCCAGCCACCCGGGACAGGAGTACAATGAGCAGTTCTTC.

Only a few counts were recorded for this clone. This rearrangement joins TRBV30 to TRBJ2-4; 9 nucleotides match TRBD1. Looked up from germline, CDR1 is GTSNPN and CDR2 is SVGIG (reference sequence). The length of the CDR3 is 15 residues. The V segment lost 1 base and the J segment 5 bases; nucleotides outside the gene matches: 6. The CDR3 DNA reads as TGTGCCTGGAGTGAGGGGACAGGGCAACAAAACATTCAGTACTTC. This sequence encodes CAWSEGTGQQNIQYF.

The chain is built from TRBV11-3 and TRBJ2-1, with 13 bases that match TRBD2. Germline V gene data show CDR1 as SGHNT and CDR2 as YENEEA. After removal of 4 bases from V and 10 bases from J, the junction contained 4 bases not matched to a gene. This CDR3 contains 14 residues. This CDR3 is CASSSGLAGREQFF. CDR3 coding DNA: TGTGCCAGCAGCTCGGGACTAGCGGGAAGGGAGCAGTTCTTC.

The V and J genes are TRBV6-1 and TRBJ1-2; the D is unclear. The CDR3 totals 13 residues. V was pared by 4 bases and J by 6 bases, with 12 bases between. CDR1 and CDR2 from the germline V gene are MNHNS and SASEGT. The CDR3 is CASSVQLPDGYTF. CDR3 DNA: TGTGCCAGCAGTGTCCAACTCCCGGATGGCTACACCTTC.

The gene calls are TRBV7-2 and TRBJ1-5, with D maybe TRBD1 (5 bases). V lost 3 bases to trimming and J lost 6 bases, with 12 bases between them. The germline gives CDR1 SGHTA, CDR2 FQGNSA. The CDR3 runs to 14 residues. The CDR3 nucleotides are TGTGCCAGCAGCTTCCTACCCCAGGGTCAGCCCCAGCATTTT. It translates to CASSFLPQGQPQHF.

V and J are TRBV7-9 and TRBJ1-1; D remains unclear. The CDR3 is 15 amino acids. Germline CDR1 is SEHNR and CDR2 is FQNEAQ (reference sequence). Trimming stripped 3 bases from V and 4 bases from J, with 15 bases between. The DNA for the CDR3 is TGTGCCAGCAGCTTTGACGAGACCCCGGGCACTGAAGCTTTCTTT. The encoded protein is CASSFDETPGTEAFF.

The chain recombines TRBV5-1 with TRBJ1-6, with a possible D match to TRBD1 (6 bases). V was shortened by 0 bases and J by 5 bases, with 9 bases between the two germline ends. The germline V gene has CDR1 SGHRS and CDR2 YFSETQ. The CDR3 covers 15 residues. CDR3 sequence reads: CASSLDRVNNSPLHF. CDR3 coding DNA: TGCGCCAGCAGCTTGGACAGGGTAAATAATTCACCCCTCCACTTT.

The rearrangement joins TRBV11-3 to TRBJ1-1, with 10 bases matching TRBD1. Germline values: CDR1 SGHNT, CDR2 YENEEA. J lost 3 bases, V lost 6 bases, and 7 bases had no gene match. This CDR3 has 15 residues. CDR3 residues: CASRHDRGQDTEAFF. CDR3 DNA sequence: TGTGCCAGCAGACACGACAGGGGGCAAGACACTGAAGCTTTCTTT.

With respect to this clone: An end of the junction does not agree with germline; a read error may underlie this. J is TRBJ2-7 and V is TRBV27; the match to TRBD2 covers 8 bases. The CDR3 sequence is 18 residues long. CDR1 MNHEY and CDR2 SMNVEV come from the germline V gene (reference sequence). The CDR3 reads CAGRPKSPAGAPTYEQYF. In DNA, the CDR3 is TGTGCCGGCAGGCCCAAATCCCCAGCGGGGGCCCCAACCTACGAGCAGTACTTC.

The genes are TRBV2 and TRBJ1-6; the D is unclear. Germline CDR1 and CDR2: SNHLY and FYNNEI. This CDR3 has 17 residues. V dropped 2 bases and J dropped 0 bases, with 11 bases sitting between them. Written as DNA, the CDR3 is TGTGCCAGCAGTGAAAACTTACCGTCCTCCTATAATTCACCCCTCCACTTT. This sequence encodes CASSENLPSSYNSPLHF.

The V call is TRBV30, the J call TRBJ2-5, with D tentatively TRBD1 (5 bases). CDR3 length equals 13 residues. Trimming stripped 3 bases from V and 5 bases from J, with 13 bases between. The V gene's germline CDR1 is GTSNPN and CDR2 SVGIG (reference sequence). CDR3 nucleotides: TGTGCCTGGAGGGGGCCCGAGTGGGAGACCCAGTACTTC. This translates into CAWRGPEWETQYF.

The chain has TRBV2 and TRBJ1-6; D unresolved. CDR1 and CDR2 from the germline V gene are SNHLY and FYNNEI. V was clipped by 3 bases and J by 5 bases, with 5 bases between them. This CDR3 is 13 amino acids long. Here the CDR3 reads CASSDRNNSPLHF. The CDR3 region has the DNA TGTGCCAGCAGTGATAGAAATAATTCACCCCTCCACTTT.